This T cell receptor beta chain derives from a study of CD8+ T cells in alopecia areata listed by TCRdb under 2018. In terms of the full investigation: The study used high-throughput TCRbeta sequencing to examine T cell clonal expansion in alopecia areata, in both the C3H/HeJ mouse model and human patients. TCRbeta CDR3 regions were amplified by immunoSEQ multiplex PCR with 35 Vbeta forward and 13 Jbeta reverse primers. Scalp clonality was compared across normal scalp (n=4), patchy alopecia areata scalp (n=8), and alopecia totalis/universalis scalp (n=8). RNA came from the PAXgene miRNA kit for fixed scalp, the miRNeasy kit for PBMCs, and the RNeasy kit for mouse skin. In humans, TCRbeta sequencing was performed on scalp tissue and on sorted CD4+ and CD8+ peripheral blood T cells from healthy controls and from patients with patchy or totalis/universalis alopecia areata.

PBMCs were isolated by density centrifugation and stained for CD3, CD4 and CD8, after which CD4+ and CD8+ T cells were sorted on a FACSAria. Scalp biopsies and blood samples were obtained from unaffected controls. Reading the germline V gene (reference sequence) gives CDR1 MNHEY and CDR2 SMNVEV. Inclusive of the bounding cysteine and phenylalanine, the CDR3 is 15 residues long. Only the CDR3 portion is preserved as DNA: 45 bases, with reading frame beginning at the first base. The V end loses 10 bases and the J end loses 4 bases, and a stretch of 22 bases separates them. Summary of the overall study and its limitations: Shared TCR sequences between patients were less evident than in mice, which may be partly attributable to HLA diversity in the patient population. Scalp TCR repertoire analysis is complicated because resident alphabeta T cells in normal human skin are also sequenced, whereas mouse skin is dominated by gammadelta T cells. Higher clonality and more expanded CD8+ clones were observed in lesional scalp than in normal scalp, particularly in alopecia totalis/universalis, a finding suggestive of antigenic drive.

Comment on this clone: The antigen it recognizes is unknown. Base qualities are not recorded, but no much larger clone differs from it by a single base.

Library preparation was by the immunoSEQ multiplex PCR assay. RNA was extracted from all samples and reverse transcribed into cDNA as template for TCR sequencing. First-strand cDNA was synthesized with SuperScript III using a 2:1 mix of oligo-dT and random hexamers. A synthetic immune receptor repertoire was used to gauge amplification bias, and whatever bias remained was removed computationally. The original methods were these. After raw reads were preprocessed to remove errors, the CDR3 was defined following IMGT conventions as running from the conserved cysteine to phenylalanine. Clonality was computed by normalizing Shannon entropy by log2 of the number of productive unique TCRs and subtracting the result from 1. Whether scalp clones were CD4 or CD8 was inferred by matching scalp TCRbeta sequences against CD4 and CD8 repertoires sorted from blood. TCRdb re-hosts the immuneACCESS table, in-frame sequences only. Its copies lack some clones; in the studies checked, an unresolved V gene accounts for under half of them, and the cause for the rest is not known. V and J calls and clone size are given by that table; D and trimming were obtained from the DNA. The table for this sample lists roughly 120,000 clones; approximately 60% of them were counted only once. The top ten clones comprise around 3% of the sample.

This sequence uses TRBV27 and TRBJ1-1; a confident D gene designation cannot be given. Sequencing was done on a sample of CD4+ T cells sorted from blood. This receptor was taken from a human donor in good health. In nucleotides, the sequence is TGTGCCACCCGTAGAATCGGCAGCGACGGCACTGAAGCTTTCTTT. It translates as CATRRIGSDGTEAFF.